The 8 T cell receptor beta chains below were found in one sample sequenced in a study of tumor-infiltrating lymphocytes in primary liver carcinoma. Germline DNA was also extracted, and blood RNA was taken from unsorted whole blood. The investigators made TCR beta cDNA from approximately 0.5 ug total RNA, using a constant-region primer. Employing slightly modified ARM-PCR, three nested multiplex PCR rounds were run, and these gave rise to the TCR beta libraries. Running 9 to 10 cycles apiece, the first two PCR rounds relied on TRBV1-TRBV30 forward primers together with a C-beta reverse primer. One entry per CDR3 protein, called by TCRdb with MiXCR from the multiplex PCR reads. This table has 250,000 to 400,000 distinct CDR3 sequences, roughly two thirds appearing once. The sequencing input was peripheral blood. Receptor source: a man in his forties with primary liver carcinoma and hepatitis B virus infection.

About this clonotype itself: A much larger clone differs by one base, so this may be a read error. The J gene is TRBJ2-2, the V gene TRBV4-3; D call uncertain. Germline V gene lookup returns CDR1 LGHNA and CDR2 YSLEER. The CDR3 sequence is 14 residues long. CDR3 residues: CASSQDGNIGELFF. The CDR3 DNA reads TGCGCCAGCAGCCAAGATGGGAACATCGGGGAGCTGTTTTTT.

For this clonotype: This likely comes from a read error, as the CDR3 has no conserved phenylalanine or tryptophan at its end. The chain combines TRBV11-3 with TRBJ2-2; D is unclear. Trimming took 4 bases from V and 2 from J, leaving 14 bases between them. The CDR3 sequence is 16 residues long. The germline V gene encodes CDR1 SGHNT and CDR2 YENEEA. This chain's CDR3 is CASSSIPGLNTGELFY. CDR3 coding DNA: TGTGCCAGCAGCTCGATTCCTGGGCTTAACACCGGGGAGCTGTTTTAT.

Comments on this clonotype: The junction departs from the called germline gene at one end, perhaps through a read error. The rearrangement joins TRBV6-1 to TRBJ2-7; D gene ambiguous. Germline V gene sequence: CDR1 MNHNS, CDR2 SASEGT. CDR3 size: 12 residues. The DNA for the CDR3 is TGTGCCAGCAGTAGGAGTGTCTACGGGCAGTACTTC. It codes for CASSRSVYGQYF.

Concerning this clonotype: As the CDR3 is not closed by the conserved phenylalanine or tryptophan, this likely results from a read error. The V and J genes are TRBV28 and TRBJ2-2; D not resolved. From germline, CDR1 is MDHEN and CDR2 SYDVKM. V was pared by 2 bases and J by 3 bases, with 7 bases between. The CDR3 runs to 14 residues. The CDR3, as DNA: TGTGCCAGCAGTTTAGGCGGAGACACCGGGGAGCTGTTTTTA. Amino acids: CASSLGGDTGELFL.

As to this clonotype: This may be a read error: a much more frequent sequence differs by one nucleotide. The rearrangement uses TRBV5-6 and TRBJ2-2, with D possibly matching TRBD1 (6 bases). Germline V gene lookup returns CDR1 SGHDT and CDR2 YYEEEE. The CDR3 is 16 residues long. The chain's CDR3 is CASSFKGTPYTVELFF. CDR3 DNA sequence: TGTGCCAGCAGCTTTAAGGGGACACCATACACCGTGGAGCTGTTTTTT.

A single count supports this clonotype. A much bigger clone sits one base away, suggesting this may be a read error. The gene calls are TRBV12-3 or TRBV12-4 and TRBJ1-5, with 8 nucleotides matching TRBD1. This CDR3 has 14 residues. The J segment lost 5 bases and the V segment lost 7 bases, leaving 7 bases of the junction unmatched. The CDR3 is CASIKTGAYQPQHF. The CDR3, as DNA: TGTGCCAGCATCAAGACAGGGGCATATCAGCCCCAGCATTTT.

This clonotype was observed at least ten times. This sequence joins TRBV4-1 and TRBJ2-5; TRBD2 matches 14 bases. Looked up from germline, CDR1 is MGHRA and CDR2 is YSYEKL. The CDR3 runs to 18 residues. The J segment lost 7 bases and the V segment lost 0 bases, leaving 10 bases of the junction unmatched. The CDR3 DNA reads TGCGCCAGCAGCCAAGATCCCGGGACTAGCGGGAGAAGGGGGACCCAGTACTTC. It specifies CASSQDPGTSGRRGTQYF.

The J gene is TRBJ2-2, the V gene TRBV6-5; TRBD1 might be the D (6 bases). V was cut by 6 bases and J by 1 base, with 18 bases left in between. CDR3 length: 17 residues. Per germline, CDR1 MNHEY and CDR2 SVGAGI. The CDR3 nucleotides are TGTGCCAGCAGGGGACATGTGGAAGTGTGGAACACCGGGGAGCTGTTTTTT. Translated: CASRGHVEVWNTGELFF.